Given below is one TCR beta chain in context. Its antigen remains unidentified. The data are from a study of shared clonotypes between healthy human individuals. Regarding the study as a whole: In having few donors, the study represented limited genetic and exposure-history diversity. Sequencing depth was expected to influence donor clonotype sharing. Sampling covered nothing but blood. Tissue TCR repertoires likely differ from those found in blood.

Clones were sequenced by immunoSEQ multiplex PCR, and TCRdb holds only the in-frame ones, with some missing. The table shows under 650,000 clones, with less than 96% occurring only once. Splitting of CD4+ cells produced CD45RA+ naive and CD45RA-negative memory subsets. The TCR was taken from a woman aged 30 to 39 in good health. Sequencing was performed on naive CD4+ T cells sorted from blood. Specified subset: CD45RA+ positively selected.

CDR3: CASKGTSGRIRSYNEQFF. The CDR3 nucleotides are TGTGCCAGCAAGGGGACTAGCGGGAGAATTAGGTCCTACAATGAGCAGTTCTTC. The rearrangement uses TRBV2 and TRBJ2-1; 14 bases line up with TRBD2. The CDR3 is 18 amino acids. The V gene end was trimmed by 7 bases and the J gene end by 1 base; junction bases not matched to a gene: 9. CDR1 and CDR2 from the germline V gene are SNHLY and FYNNEI.